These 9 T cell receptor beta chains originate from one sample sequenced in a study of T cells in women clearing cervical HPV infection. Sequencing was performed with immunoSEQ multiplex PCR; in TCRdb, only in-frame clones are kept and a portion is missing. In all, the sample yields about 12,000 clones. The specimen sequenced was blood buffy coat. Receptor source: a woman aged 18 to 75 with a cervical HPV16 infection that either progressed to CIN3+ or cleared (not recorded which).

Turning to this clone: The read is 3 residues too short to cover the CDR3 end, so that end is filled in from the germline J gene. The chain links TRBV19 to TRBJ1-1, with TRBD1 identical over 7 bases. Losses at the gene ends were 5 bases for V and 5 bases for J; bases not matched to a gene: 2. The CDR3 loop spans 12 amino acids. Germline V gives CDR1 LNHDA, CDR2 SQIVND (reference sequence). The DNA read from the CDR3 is TGTGCCAGTAGTCCAGGGGGGACTGAA. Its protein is CASSPGGTE. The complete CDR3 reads CASSPGGTEAFF.

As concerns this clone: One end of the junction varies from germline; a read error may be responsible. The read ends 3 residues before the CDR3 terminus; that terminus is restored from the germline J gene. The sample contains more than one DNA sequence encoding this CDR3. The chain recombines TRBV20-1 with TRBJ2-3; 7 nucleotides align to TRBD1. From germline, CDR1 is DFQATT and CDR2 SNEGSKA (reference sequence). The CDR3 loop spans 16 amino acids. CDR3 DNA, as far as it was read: TGCAGCGCTAGCCGAGGGACAGCCAAACACACAGATACG. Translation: CSASRGTAKHTDT. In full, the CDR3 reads CSASRGTAKHTDTQYF.

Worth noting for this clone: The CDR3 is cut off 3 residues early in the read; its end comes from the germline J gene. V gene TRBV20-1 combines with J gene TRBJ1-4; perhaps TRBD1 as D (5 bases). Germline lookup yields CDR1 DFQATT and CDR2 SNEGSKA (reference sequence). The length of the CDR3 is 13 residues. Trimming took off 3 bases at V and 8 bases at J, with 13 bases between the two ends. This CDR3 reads CSASVRASEKLFF. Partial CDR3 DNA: TGCAGTGCTAGTGTCAGGGCATCGGAAAAA.

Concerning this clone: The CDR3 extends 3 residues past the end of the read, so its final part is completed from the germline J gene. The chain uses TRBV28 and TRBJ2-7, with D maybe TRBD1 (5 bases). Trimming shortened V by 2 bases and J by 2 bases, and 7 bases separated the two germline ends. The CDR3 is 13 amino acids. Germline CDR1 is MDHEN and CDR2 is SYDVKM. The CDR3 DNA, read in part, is TGTGCCAGCAGTTTAGACAGCGCCTACGAG. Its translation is CASSLDSAYE. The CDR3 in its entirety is CASSLDSAYEQYF.

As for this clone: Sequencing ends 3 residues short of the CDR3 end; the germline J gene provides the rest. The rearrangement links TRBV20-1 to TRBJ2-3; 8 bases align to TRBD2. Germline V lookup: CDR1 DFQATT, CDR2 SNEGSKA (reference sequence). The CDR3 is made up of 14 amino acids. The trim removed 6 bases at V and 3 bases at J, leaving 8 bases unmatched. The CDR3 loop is CSAQTGGATDTQYF. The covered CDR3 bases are TGCAGTGCGCAAACGGGGGGGGCGACAGATACG.

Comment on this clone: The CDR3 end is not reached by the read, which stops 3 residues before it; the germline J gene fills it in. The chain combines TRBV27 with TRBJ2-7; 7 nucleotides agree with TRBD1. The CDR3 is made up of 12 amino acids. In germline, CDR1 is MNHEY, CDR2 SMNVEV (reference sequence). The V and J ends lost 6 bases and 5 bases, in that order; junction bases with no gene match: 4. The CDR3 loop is CASRDTGDEQYF. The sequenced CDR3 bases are TGTGCCAGCAGGGATACAGGGGACGAG.

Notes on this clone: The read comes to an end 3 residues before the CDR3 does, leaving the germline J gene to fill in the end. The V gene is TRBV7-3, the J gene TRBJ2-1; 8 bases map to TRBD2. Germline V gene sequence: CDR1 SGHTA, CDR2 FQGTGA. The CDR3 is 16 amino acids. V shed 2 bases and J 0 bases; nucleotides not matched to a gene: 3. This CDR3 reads CASSLWAGGSYNEQFF. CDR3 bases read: TGTGCCAGCAGCTTATGGGCGGGGGGCTCCTACAATGAG.

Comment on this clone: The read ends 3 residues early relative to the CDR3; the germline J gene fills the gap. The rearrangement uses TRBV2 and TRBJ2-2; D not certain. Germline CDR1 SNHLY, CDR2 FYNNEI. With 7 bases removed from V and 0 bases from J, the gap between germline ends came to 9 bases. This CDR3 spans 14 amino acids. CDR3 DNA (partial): TGTGCCAGCAACGGTCTTTCGAACACCGGGGAG. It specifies CASNGLSNTGE. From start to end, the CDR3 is CASNGLSNTGELFF.

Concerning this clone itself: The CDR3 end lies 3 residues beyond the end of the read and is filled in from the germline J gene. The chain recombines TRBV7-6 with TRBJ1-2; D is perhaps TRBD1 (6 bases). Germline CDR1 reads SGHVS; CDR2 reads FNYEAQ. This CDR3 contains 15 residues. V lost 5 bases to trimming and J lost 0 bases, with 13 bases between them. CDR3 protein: CASSPSGAANYGYTF. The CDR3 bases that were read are TGTGCCAGCAGCCCTTCAGGGGCAGCTAACTATGGC.